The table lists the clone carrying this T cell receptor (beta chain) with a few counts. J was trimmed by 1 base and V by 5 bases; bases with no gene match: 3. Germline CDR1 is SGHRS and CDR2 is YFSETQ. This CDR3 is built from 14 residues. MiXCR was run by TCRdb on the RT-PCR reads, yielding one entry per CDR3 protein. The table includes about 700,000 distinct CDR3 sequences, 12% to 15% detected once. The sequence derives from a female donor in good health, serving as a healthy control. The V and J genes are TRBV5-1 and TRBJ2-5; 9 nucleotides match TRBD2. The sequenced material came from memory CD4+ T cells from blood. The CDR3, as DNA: TGCGCCAGCAGACTAGCGGGTCCCCAAGAGACCCAGTACTTC. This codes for CASRLAGPQETQYF.